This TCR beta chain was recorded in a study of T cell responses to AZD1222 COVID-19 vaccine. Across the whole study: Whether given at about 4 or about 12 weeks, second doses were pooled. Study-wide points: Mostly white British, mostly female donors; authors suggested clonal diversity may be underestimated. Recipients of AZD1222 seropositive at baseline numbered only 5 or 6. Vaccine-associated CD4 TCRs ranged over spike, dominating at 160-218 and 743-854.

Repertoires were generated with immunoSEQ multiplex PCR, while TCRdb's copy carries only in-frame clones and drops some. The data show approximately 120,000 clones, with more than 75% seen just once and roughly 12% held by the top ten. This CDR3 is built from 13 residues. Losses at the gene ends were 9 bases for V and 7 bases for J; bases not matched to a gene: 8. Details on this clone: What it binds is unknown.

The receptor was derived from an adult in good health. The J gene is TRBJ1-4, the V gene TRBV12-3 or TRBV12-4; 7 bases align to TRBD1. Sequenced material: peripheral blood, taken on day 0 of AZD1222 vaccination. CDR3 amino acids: CASKNRGSEKLFF. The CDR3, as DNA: TGTGCCAGTAAAAACAGGGGTAGTGAAAAACTGTTTTTT.